This T cell receptor (beta chain) was observed in a study of blood T cell repertoires in COVID-19. The CDR3 is 13 amino acids. V was pared by 4 bases and J by 4 bases, with 10 bases between. Germline lookup yields CDR1 LGHNA and CDR2 YSLEER. In the original workflow: Estimated nucleated cell counts came from reference gene primer amplification. TCRdb's copy holds only in-frame clones and misses some; the assay was immunoSEQ multiplex PCR. The V and J calls and clone size are taken from that table; D and trimming were inferred from the DNA. Of around 430,000 clones listed, around nine tenths were seen once; the top ten hold approximately 10%.

What was sequenced was PBMCs or T cells enriched from blood (not recorded which). This TCR was sampled from a woman between 45 and 65 years old who had recovered from COVID-19. The rearrangement links TRBV4-3 to TRBJ1-1; TRBD1 might be the D (6 bases). This CDR3 reads CASSRNRATEAFF. CDR3 nucleotides: TGCGCCAGCAGCCGAAACAGGGCCACTGAAGCTTTCTTT.